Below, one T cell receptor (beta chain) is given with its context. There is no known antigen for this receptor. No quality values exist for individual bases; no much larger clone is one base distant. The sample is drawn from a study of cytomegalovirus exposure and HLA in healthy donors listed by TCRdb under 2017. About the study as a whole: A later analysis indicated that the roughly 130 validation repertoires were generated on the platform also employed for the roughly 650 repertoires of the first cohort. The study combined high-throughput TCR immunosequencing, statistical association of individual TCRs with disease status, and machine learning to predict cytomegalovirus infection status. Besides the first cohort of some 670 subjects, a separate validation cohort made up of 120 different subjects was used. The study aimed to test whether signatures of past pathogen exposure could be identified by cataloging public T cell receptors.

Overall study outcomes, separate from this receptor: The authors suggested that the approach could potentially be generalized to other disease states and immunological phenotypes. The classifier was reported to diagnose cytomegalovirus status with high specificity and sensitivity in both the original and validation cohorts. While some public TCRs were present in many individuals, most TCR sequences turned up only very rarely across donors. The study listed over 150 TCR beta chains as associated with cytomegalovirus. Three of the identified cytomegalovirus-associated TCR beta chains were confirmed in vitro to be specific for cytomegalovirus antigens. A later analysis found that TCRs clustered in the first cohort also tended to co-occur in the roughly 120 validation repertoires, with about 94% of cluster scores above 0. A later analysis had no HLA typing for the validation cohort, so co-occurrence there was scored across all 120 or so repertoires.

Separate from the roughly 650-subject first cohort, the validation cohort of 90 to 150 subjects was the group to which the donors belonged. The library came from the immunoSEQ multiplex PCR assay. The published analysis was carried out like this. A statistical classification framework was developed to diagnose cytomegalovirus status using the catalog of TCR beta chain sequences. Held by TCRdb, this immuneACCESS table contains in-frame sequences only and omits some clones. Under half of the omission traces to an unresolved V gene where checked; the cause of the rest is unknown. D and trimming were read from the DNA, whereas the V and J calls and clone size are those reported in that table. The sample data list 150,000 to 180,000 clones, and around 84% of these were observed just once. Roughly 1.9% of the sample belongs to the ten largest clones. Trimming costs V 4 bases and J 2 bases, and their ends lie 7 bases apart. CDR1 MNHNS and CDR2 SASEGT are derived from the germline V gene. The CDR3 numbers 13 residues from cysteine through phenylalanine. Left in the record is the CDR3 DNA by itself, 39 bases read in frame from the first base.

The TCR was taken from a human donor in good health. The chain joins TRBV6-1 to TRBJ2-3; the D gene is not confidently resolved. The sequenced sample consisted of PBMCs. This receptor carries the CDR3 CASSVGFTDTQYF. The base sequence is TGTGCCAGCAGTGTGGGCTTCACAGATACGCAGTATTTT.